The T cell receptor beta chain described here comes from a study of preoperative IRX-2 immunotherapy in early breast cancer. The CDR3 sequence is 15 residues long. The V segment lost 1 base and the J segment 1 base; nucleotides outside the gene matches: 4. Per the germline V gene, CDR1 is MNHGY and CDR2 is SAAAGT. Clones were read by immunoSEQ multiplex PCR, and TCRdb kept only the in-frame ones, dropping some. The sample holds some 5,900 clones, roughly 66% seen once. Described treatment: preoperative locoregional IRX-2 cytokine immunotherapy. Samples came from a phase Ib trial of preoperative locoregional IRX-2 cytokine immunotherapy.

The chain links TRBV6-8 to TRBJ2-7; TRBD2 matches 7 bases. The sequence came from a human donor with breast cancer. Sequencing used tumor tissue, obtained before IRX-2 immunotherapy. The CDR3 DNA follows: TGTGCCAGCAGTTACTACCCTAGCGGATCCTACGAGCAGTACTTC. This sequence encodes CASSYYPSGSYEQYF.